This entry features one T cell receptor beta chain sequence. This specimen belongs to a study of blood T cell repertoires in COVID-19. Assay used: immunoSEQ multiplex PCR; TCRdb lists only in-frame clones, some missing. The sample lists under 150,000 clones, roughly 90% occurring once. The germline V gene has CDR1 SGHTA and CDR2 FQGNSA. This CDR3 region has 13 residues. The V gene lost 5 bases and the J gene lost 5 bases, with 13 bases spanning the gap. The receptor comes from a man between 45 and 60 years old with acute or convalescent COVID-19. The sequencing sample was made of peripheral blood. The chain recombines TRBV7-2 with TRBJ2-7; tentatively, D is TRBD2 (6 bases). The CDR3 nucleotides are TGTGCCAGCAGCCCAAGCGGGCTCCACGAGCAGTACTTC. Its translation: CASSPSGLHEQYF.